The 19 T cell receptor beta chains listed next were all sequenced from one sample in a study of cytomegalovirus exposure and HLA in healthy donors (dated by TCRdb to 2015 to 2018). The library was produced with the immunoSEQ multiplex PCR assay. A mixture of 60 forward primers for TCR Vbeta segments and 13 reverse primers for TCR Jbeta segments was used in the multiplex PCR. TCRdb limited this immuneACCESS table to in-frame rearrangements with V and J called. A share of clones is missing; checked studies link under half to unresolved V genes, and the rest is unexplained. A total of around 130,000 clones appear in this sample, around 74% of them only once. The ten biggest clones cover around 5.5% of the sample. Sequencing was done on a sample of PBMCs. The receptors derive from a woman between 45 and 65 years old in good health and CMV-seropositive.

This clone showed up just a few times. CDR3: CASSKKGPGEVGESTQYF. DNA of the CDR3: TGTGCCAGCAGCAAAAAAGGCCCCGGGGAGGTGGGTGAGAGTACGCAGTATTTT. The chain recombines TRBV21-1 with TRBJ2-3; the table calls TRBD2, which could not be checked here. TRBV21-1 is a recognized pseudogene. The CDR3 is 18 residues long.

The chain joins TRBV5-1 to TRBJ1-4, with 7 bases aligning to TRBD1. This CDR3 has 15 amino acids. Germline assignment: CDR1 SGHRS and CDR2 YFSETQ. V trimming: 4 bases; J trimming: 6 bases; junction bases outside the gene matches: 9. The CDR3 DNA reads TGCGCCAGCAGCCCCCGAACGGGACAGTATGAAAAACTGTTTTTT. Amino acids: CASSPRTGQYEKLFF.

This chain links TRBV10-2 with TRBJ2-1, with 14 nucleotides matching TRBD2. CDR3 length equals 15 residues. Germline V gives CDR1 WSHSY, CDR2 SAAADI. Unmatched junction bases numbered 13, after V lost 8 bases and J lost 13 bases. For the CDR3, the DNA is TGCGCCAGCTCTTCCGGGACTAGCGGGGGCTCGGGCCAGTTCTTC. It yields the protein CASSSGTSGGSGQFF.

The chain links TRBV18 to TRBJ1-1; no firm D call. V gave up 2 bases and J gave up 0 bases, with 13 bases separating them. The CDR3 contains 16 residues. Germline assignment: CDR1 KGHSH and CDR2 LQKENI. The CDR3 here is CASSPNSPSMNTEAFF. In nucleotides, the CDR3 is TGTGCCAGCTCACCAAACAGCCCGTCGATGAACACTGAAGCTTTCTTT. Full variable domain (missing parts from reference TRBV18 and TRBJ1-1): NAGVMQNPRHLVRRRGQEARLRCSPMKGHSHVYWYRQLPEEGLKFMVYLQKENIIDESGMPKERFSAEFPKEGPSILRIQQVVRGDSAAYFCASSPNSPSMNTEAFFGQGTRLTVV.

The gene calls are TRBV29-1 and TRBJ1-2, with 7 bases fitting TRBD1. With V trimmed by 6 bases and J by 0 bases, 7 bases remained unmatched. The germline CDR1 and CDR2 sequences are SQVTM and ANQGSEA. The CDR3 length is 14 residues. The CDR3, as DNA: TGCAGCGTAGAGGGGGCCTTAGCTAACTATGGCTACACCTTC. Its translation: CSVEGALANYGYTF.

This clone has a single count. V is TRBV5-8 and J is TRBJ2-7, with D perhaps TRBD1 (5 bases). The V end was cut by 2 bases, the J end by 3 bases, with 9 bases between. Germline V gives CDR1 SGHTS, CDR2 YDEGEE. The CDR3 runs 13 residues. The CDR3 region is CASSLDRGYEQYF. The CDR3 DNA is TGTGCCAGCAGCTTAGACAGAGGCTACGAGCAGTACTTC.

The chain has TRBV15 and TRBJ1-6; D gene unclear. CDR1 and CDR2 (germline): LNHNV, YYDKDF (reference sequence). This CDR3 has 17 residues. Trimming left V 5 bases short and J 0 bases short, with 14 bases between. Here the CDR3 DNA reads TGTGCCACCAGCTCTTCGGTTAGGAGCTCCTATAATTCACCCCTCCACTTT. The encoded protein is CATSSSVRSSYNSPLHF.

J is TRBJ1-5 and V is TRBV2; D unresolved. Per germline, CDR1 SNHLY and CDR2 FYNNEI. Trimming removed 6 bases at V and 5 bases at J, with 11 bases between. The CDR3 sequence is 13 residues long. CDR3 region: CASRSQTDQPQHF. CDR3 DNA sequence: TGTGCCAGCAGGAGCCAAACAGATCAGCCCCAGCATTTT.

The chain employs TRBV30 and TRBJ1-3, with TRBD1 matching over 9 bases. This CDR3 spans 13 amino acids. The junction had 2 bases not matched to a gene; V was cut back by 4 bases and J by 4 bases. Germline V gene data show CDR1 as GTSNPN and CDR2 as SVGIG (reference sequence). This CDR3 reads CAWNRGPGNTIYF. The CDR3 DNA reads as TGTGCCTGGAACAGGGGGCCGGGAAACACCATATATTTT.

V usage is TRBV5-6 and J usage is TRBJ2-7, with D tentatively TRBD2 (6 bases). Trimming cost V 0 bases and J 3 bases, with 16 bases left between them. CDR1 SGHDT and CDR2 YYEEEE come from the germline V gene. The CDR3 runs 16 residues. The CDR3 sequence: CASSLGTGGIDYEQYF. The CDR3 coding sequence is TGTGCCAGCAGCTTGGGCACCGGAGGGATCGACTACGAGCAGTACTTC.

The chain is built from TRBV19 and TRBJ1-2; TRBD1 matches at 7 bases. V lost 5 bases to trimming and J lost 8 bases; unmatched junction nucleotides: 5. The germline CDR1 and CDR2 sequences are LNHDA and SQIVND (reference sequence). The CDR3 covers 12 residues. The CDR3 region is CASSDRVEGYTF. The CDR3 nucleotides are TGTGCCAGTAGTGACAGGGTCGAGGGCTACACCTTC.

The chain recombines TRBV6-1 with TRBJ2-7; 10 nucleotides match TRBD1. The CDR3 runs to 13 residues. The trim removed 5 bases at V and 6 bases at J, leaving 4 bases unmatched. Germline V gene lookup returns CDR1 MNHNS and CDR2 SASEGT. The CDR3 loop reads CASSYGQGGEQYF. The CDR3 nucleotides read TGTGCCAGCAGTTATGGACAGGGGGGCGAGCAGTACTTC.

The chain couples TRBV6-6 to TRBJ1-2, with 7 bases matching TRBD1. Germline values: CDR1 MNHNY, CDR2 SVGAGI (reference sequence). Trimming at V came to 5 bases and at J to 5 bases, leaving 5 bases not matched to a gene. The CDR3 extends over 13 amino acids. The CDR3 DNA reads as TGTGCCAGCAGTAGGGACAGCACTTATGGCTACACCTTC. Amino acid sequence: CASSRDSTYGYTF.

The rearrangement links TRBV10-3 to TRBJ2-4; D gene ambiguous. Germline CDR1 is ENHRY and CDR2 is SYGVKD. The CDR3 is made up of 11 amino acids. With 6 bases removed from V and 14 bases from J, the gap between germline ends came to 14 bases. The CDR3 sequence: CAIRVRCQKYF. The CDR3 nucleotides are TGTGCCATCAGAGTCCGGTGCCAAAAGTACTTC.

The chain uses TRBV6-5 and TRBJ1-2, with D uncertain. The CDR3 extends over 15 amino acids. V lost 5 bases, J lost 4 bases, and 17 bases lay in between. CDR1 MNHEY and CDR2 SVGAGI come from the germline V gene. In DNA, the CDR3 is TGTGCCAGCAGTCCCGAGGGAGGGATTAGCTATGGCTACACCTTC. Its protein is CASSPEGGISYGYTF.

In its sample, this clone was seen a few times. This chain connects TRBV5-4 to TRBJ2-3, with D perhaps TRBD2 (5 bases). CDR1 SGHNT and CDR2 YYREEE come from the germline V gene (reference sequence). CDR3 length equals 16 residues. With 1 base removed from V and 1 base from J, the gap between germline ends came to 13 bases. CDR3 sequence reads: CASSLNPGFGTDTQYF. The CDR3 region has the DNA TGTGCCAGCAGCTTGAATCCGGGGTTCGGCACAGATACGCAGTATTTT.

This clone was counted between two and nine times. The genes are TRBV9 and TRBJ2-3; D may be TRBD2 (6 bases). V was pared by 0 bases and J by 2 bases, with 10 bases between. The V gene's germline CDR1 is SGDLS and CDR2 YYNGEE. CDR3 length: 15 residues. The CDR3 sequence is CASSVDGGYTDTQYF. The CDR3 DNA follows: TGTGCCAGCAGCGTAGATGGGGGGTACACAGATACGCAGTATTTT.

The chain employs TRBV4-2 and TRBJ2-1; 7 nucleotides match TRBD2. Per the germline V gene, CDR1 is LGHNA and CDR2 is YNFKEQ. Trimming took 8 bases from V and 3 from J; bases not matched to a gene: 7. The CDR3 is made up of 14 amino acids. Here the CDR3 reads CASHSGELYNEQFF. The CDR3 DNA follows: TGTGCCAGCCACAGCGGGGAGCTCTACAATGAGCAGTTCTTC.

The CDR3 nucleotides are TGTGCCAGCAGCTTAGGCCTGCTCAGCTCTGGAAACACCATATATTTT. Translating gives CASSLGLLSSGNTIYF. The V gene is TRBV7-2, the J gene TRBJ1-3; unclear D gene. Germline CDR1 reads SGHTA; CDR2 reads FQGNSA. The CDR3 loop spans 16 amino acids. With 1 base removed from V and 0 bases from J, the gap between germline ends came to 10 bases.